Each of the 17 T cell receptor beta chains below was sequenced from the same sample in a study of T cells in Graves' hyperthyroidism and ophthalmopathy. Using RNA transcripts as the source, TCR beta CDR3 regions were amplified. A first-round RT-PCR of the TCR CDR3 used the HTBI primer set. TCRdb passed the multiplex PCR reads through MiXCR, listing each CDR3 protein once. Found here are about 290,000 distinct CDR3 sequences, 10% to 15% of them singletons; the top ten hold roughly 7.5%. Sequenced material: blood. Receptors were obtained from a woman in her twenties or thirties with Graves' hyperthyroidism that later progressed to Graves' ophthalmopathy.

At least ten counts were recorded for this clonotype. This chain links TRBV10-3 with TRBJ2-7, with 11 bases that match TRBD2. The CDR3 is made up of 15 amino acids. V lost 6 bases, J lost 2 bases, and 6 bases stayed unmatched. CDR1 ENHRY and CDR2 SYGVKD come from the germline V gene. The CDR3 nucleotides read TGTGCCATCAGGGTGACTAGCGGGAAAGCCTACGAGCAGTACTTC. Protein product: CAIRVTSGKAYEQYF.

At least ten counts were recorded for this clonotype. The V and J genes are TRBV20-1 and TRBJ2-7, with 10 bases lining up with TRBD2. CDR3 length: 14 residues. Germline CDR1 is DFQATT and CDR2 is SNEGSKA (reference sequence). Trimming took 5 bases from V and 2 from J; bases not matched to a gene: 6. CDR3 nucleotides: TGCAGTGCTGGGAGCGGGAGGGGAACCTACGAGCAGTACTTC. This gives the protein CSAGSGRGTYEQYF.

At least ten counts were recorded for this clonotype. This rearrangement joins TRBV6-2 or TRBV6-3 to TRBJ1-5; possible D gene TRBD1, 5 bases. Germline CDR1 reads MNHEY; CDR2 reads SVGEGT. Between the trimmed V and J ends, which lost 0 bases and 2 bases, there was a span of 14 bases. CDR3 length equals 17 residues. The CDR3 reads CASSYSTLKGGNQPQHF. The CDR3 coding sequence is TGTGCCAGCAGTTACTCGACCCTAAAAGGGGGCAATCAGCCCCAGCATTTT.

This clonotype appeared many times. This chain links TRBV24-1 with TRBJ1-5, with TRBD1 identical over 9 bases. V lost 7 bases and J lost 6; bases outside the gene matches: 3. The germline CDR1 and CDR2 sequences are KGHDR and SFDVKD. The CDR3 is 13 residues long. The CDR3 spells CATRQGAGQPQHF. Here the CDR3 DNA reads TGTGCCACCAGACAGGGGGCCGGTCAGCCCCAGCATTTT.

This clonotype was seen many times. The chain combines TRBV19 with TRBJ1-2; maybe TRBD1 (6 bases). Trimming cost V 7 bases and J 6 bases, with 21 bases left between them. CDR1 and CDR2 (germline): LNHDA, SQIVND (reference sequence). There are 15 residues in the CDR3. The CDR3: CASKMGDRSSNGYTF. Written as DNA, the CDR3 is TGTGCCAGTAAGATGGGAGACAGGTCGTCAAATGGCTACACCTTC.

This clonotype was detected many times. The chain recombines TRBV27 with TRBJ2-1; 8 bases map to TRBD2. The CDR3 extends over 13 amino acids. After removal of 2 bases from V and 9 bases from J, the junction contained 3 bases not matched to a gene. Germline V gene sequence: CDR1 MNHEY, CDR2 SMNVEV (reference sequence). CDR3 bases: TGTGCCAGCAGTTTAGGGCTAGCGGGTGAGCAGTTCTTC. It translates to CASSLGLAGEQFF.

This clonotype was picked up many times. DNA for the CDR3: TGTGCCAGCAGCAACCGGCCTACAAATGAAAAACTGTTTTTT. The encoded protein is CASSNRPTNEKLFF. The chain carries TRBV11-2 and TRBJ1-4; no reliable D call. The V gene lost 5 bases and the J gene lost 5 bases, with 12 bases spanning the gap. CDR1 is SGHAT and CDR2 is FQNNGV in the germline V gene. The length of the CDR3 is 14 residues.

The sample holds many counts of this clonotype. The V and J genes are TRBV6-2 or TRBV6-3 and TRBJ1-1; D uncertain. The CDR3 totals 14 residues. V was pared by 2 bases and J by 1 base, with 8 bases between. Germline CDR1 MNHEY, CDR2 SVGEGT. The CDR3 sequence: CASSYVRSNTEAFF. In DNA, the CDR3 is TGTGCCAGCAGTTACGTTCGGTCGAACACTGAAGCTTTCTTT.

The rearrangement joins TRBV20-1 to TRBJ1-6, with D possibly being TRBD1 (5 bases). This CDR3 spans 15 amino acids. V was clipped by 3 bases and J by 6 bases, with 15 bases between them. Germline CDR1 reads DFQATT; CDR2 reads SNEGSKA (reference sequence). The CDR3 nucleotides are TGCAGTGCTAGTGAATTCCGGGACCTTAATTCACCCCTCCACTTT. This translates into CSASEFRDLNSPLHF.

The V call is TRBV5-1, the J call TRBJ2-5, with unresolved D. Germline assignment: CDR1 SGHRS and CDR2 YFSETQ. The CDR3 totals 14 residues. Trimming left V 7 bases short and J 1 base short, with 14 bases between. The CDR3, as DNA: TGCGCCAGCTCATCTACGGGTGTCCAAGAGACCCAGTACTTC. This translates into CASSSTGVQETQYF.

This clonotype was observed at least ten times. The CDR3 sequence: CASSYSSGGEKLFF. CDR3 DNA sequence: TGTGCCAGCAGTTACTCGTCAGGAGGTGAAAAACTGTTTTTT. V usage is TRBV6-6 and J usage is TRBJ1-4; D not certain. The germline V gene has CDR1 MNHNY and CDR2 SVGAGI (reference sequence). V lost 0 bases and J 7 bases, leaving 9 bases between the germline ends. CDR3 size: 14 residues.

There are a few counts of this clonotype. This chain connects TRBV9 to TRBJ2-1, with D perhaps matching TRBD2 (6 bases). Germline V gives CDR1 SGDLS, CDR2 YYNGEE. The CDR3 consists of 14 residues. Trimming removed 4 bases from V and 6 bases from J, with 14 bases in between. The CDR3, as DNA: TGTGCCAGCAGCATATCCTCGACTAGCAATGAGCAGTTCTTC. It yields the protein CASSISSTSNEQFF.

The chain has TRBV30 and TRBJ1-4; D might be TRBD1 (5 bases). V dropped 0 bases and J dropped 8 bases, with 19 bases sitting between them. Germline values: CDR1 GTSNPN, CDR2 SVGIG (reference sequence). The CDR3 contains 16 residues. CDR3 coding DNA: TGTGCCTGGAGTGTAGATTGGGCGAGGGGAGTAGAAAAACTGTTTTTT. Encoded protein: CAWSVDWARGVEKLFF.

This clonotype was counted ten times or more. The chain employs TRBV7-2 and TRBJ1-1; D remains unclear. Deletions cut 1 base from V and 6 bases from J, with 9 bases between. This CDR3 is built from 13 residues. Germline CDR1 SGHTA, CDR2 FQGNSA. Here the CDR3 DNA reads TGTGCCAGCAGCTTAGAACCGGGTGCTGAAGCTTTCTTT. It is translated as CASSLEPGAEAFF.

This clonotype was picked up many times. The V and J genes are TRBV6-1 and TRBJ1-1, with 9 bases identical to TRBD1. Germline V lookup: CDR1 MNHNS, CDR2 SASEGT. The CDR3 spans 18 residues. The junction had 15 bases not matched to a gene; V was cut back by 6 bases and J by 1 base. The CDR3 DNA follows: TGTGCCAGCAGCCAACCTTACCGGGACAGGGAGGCGAACACTGAAGCTTTCTTT. The encoded protein is CASSQPYRDREANTEAFF.

The chain carries TRBV28 and TRBJ1-5; D is uncertain. Looked up from germline, CDR1 is MDHEN and CDR2 is SYDVKM. Trimming removed 6 bases from V and 7 bases from J, with 16 bases in between. CDR3 length: 14 residues. The DNA for the CDR3 is TGTGCCAGCAGAGAGGGCGGGCAAGGACAGCCCCAGCATTTT. Protein: CASREGGQGQPQHF. The complete variable domain, with remaining parts taken from reference TRBV28 and TRBJ1-5, reads DVKVTQSSRYLVKRTGEKVFLECVQDMDHENMFWYRQDPGLGLRLIYFSYDVKMKEKGDIPEGYSVSREKKERFSLILESASTNQTSMYLCASREGGQGQPQHFGDGTRLSIL.

This clonotype appeared many times. The chain carries TRBV4-3 and TRBJ2-7, with unresolved D. This CDR3 is built from 14 residues. V was clipped by 0 bases and J by 1 base, with 7 bases between them. Germline V gene data show CDR1 as LGHNA and CDR2 as YSLEER. This CDR3 is CASSQDSKSYEQYF. CDR3 bases: TGCGCCAGCAGCCAAGATAGTAAGTCCTACGAGCAGTACTTC.